The source of this T cell receptor beta chain is a study of T cells in Graves' hyperthyroidism and ophthalmopathy. The germline CDR1 and CDR2 sequences are MGHRA and YSYEKL. This CDR3 is built from 16 residues. V shed 1 base and J shed 0 bases, with 10 bases lying between them. Amplified TCR beta CDR3 regions came from RNA transcripts. Initially, a first-round RT-PCR of the TCR CDR3 employed the HTBI primer set. TCRdb reanalysed the multiplex PCR reads using MiXCR and keeps one entry per CDR3 protein. The sample contains around 450,000 distinct CDR3 sequences, around a sixth of which appear only once. In its sample, this clonotype was seen once.

The gene calls are TRBV4-1 and TRBJ2-1, with D tentatively TRBD1 (5 bases). The receptor was isolated from a woman between 18 and 30 years old with Graves' hyperthyroidism. The sample comprised blood. Written as DNA, the CDR3 is TGCGCCAGCAGCCAAGTGGACATAGTCTCCTACAATGAGCAGTTCTTC. Translating it yields CASSQVDIVSYNEQFF.